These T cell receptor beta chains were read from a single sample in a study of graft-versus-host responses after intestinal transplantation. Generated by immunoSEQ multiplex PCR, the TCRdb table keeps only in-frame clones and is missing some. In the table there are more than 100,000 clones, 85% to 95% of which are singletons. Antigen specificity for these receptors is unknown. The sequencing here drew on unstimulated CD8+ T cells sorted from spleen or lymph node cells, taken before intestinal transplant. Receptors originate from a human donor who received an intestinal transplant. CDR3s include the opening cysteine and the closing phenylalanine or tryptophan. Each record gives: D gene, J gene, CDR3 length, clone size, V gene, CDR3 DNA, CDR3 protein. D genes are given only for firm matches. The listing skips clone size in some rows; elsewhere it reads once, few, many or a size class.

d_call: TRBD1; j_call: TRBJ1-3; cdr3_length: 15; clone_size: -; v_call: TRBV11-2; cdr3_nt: TGTGCCAGCAGATCGGGACAGTTCTCTGGAAACACCATATATTTT; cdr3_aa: CASRSGQFSGNTIYF
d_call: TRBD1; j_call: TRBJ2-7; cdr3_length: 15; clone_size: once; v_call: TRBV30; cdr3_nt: TGTGCCTGGAACCCGGGACAGGGGATCCCCTACGAGCAGTACTTC; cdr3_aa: CAWNPGQGIPYEQYF
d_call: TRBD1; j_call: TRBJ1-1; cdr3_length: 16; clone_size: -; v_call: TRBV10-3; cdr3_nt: TGTGCCACCCGACGGGGGGACAGGGGGTCTAGGACTGAAACTTTCTTT; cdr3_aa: CATRRGDRGSRTETFF
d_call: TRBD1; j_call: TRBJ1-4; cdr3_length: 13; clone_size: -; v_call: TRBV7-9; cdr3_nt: TGTGCCACGCAGGGGGCGTCTAATGAAAAACTGTTTTTT; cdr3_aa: CATQGASNEKLFF
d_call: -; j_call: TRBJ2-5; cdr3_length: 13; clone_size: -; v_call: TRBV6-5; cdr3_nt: TGTGCCAGCAGTTTACAGGTGGAGGAGACCCAGTACTTC; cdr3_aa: CASSLQVEETQYF
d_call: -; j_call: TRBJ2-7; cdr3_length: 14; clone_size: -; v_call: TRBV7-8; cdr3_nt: TGTGCCAGCAGCTCCCTCCGGACAGACTACGAGCAGTACTTC; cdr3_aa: CASSSLRTDYEQYF
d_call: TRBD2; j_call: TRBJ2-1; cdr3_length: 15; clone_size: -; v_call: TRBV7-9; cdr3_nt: TGTGCCAGCAGCTCTAGCGGGTGGGGGGTAGATGAGCAGTTCTTC; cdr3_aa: CASSSSGWGVDEQFF
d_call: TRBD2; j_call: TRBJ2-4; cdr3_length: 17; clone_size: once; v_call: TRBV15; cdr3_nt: TGTGCCACCAGCAGAGATGTGGCGGGAGGGCCTCCGGACATTCAGTACTTC; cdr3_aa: CATSRDVAGGPPDIQYF
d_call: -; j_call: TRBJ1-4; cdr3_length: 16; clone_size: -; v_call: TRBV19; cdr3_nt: TGTGCCAGTAGTAAGCTCTCGACAGCAACTAATGAAAAACTGTTTTTT; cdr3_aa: CASSKLSTATNEKLFF
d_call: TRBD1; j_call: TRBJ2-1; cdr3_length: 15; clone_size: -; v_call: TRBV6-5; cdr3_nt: TGTGCCAGCAGCGGACAGGGGCGGACATGGGATGAGCAGTTCTTC; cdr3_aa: CASSGQGRTWDEQFF
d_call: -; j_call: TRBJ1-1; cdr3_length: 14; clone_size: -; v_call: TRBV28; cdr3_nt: TGTGCCAGCAGTTTAGGAAGACAGAACACTGAAGCTTTCTTT; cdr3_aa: CASSLGRQNTEAFF
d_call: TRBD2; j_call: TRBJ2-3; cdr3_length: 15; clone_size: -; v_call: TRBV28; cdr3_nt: TGTGCCAGCAGTTACCGGGAGGGCGGCACAGATACGCAGTATTTT; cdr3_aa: CASSYREGGTDTQYF
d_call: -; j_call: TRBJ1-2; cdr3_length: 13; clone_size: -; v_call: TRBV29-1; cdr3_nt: TGCAGCCCTGAGGCGCCCGCTAACTATGGCTACACCTTC; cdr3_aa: CSPEAPANYGYTF
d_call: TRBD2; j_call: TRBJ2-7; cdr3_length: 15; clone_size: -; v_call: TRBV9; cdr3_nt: TGTGCCAGCAGCGTAGGGAGCGGGAGTATCTACGAGCAGTACTTC; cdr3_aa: CASSVGSGSIYEQYF
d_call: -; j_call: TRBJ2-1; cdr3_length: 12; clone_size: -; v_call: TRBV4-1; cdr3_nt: TGCGCCAGCAGCCACGGAGGCAATGAGCAGTTCTTC; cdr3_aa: CASSHGGNEQFF
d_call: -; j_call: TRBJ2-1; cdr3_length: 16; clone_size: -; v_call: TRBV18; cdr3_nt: TGTGCCAGCCCCCTAAGTGAGGCGGGATCCTACAATGAGCAGTTCTTC; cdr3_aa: CASPLSEAGSYNEQFF